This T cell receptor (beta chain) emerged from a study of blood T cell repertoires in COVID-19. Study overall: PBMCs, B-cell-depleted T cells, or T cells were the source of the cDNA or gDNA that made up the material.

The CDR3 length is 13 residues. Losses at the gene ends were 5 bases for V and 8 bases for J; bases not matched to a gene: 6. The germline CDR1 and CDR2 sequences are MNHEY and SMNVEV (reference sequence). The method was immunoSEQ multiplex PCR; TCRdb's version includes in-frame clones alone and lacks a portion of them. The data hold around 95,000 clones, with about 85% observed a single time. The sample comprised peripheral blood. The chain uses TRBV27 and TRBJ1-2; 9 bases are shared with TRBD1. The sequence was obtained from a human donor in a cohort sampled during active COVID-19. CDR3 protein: CASSLGTGRGYTF. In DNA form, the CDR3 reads TGTGCCAGCAGTCTCGGGACAGGGCGAGGCTACACCTTC.